This is a list of T cell receptor beta chains from one sample in a study of shared clonotypes between healthy human individuals. Libraries were prepared by immunoSEQ multiplex PCR; TCRdb keeps only in-frame clonotypes and omits some of them. The sample contains hundreds of thousands of clones, around 73% of which appear only once. The sample taken for sequencing was memory CD4+ T cells sorted from blood. The source is a woman aged 25 to 39 in good health. Each CDR3 is given with its conserved first and last residue. The D gene is left open where the match is weak. A clone size is listed for some rows: how often the clone was seen (once, few, many), or a class if it is expanded.

j_gene: TRBJ2-3; d_gene: -; v_gene: TRBV6-1; abundance: -; CDR3aa: CASSETGGSTQYF; CDR3nt: TGTGCCAGCAGTGAAACTGGGGGGAGTACGCAGTATTTT
j_gene: TRBJ2-2; d_gene: -; v_gene: TRBV2; abundance: -; CDR3aa: CASTARPAANTGELFF; CDR3nt: TGTGCCAGCACCGCCCGCCCCGCTGCGAACACCGGGGAGCTGTTTTTT
j_gene: TRBJ1-3; d_gene: -; v_gene: TRBV6-5; abundance: -; CDR3aa: CASSMTGSSGNTIYF; CDR3nt: TGTGCCAGCAGTATGACAGGAAGCTCTGGAAACACCATATATTTT
j_gene: TRBJ2-7; d_gene: TRBD2; v_gene: TRBV5-1; abundance: few; CDR3aa: CASSFKWTSGSTYEQYF; CDR3nt: TGCGCCAGCAGCTTTAAATGGACTAGCGGTAGCACCTACGAGCAGTACTTC
j_gene: TRBJ2-2; d_gene: -; v_gene: TRBV5-1; abundance: -; CDR3aa: CASRSVGATGELFF; CDR3nt: TGCGCCAGCAGGTCTGTGGGGGCCACCGGGGAGCTGTTTTTT
j_gene: TRBJ1-4; d_gene: -; v_gene: TRBV5-1; abundance: -; CDR3aa: CASSLPGNEKLFF; CDR3nt: TGCGCCAGCAGCTTGCCGGGTAATGAAAAACTGTTTTTT
j_gene: TRBJ2-7; d_gene: TRBD2; v_gene: TRBV18; abundance: few; CDR3aa: CASSPGRAERREQYF; CDR3nt: TGTGCCAGCTCACCGGGGAGGGCGGAGCGGCGCGAGCAGTACTTC
j_gene: TRBJ2-3; d_gene: TRBD1; v_gene: TRBV6-5; abundance: few; CDR3aa: CASRPGTVFGDTQYF; CDR3nt: TGTGCCAGCAGGCCAGGGACAGTATTCGGCGATACGCAGTATTTT
j_gene: TRBJ1-2; d_gene: -; v_gene: TRBV7-9; abundance: -; CDR3aa: CASSPRGETDYGYTF; CDR3nt: TGTGCCAGCAGCCCCCGGGGGGAGACGGACTATGGCTACACCTTC
j_gene: TRBJ1-6; d_gene: TRBD1; v_gene: TRBV7-9; abundance: -; CDR3aa: CASNSGQGAGSPLHF; CDR3nt: TGTGCCAGCAACTCCGGACAGGGCGCAGGTTCACCCCTCCACTTT
j_gene: TRBJ1-1; d_gene: -; v_gene: TRBV29-1; abundance: -; CDR3aa: CSARRGGTEAFF; CDR3nt: TGCAGCGCCCGAAGGGGGGGCACTGAAGCTTTCTTT
j_gene: TRBJ2-7; d_gene: TRBD1; v_gene: TRBV19; abundance: -; CDR3aa: CASSISAGQGYEQYF; CDR3nt: TGTGCCAGTAGTATTTCGGCGGGACAGGGCTACGAGCAGTACTTC
j_gene: TRBJ2-2; d_gene: -; v_gene: TRBV9; abundance: -; CDR3aa: CASSVFPLPAGELFF; CDR3nt: TGTGCCAGCAGCGTATTTCCACTCCCGGCCGGGGAGCTGTTTTTT
j_gene: TRBJ2-1; d_gene: -; v_gene: TRBV5-1; abundance: -; CDR3aa: CASGPGGENEQFF; CDR3nt: TGCGCCAGCGGCCCCGGAGGAGAGAATGAGCAGTTCTTC
j_gene: TRBJ2-3; d_gene: TRBD2; v_gene: TRBV28; abundance: few; CDR3aa: CASSILAGVADTQYF; CDR3nt: TGTGCCAGCAGTATACTAGCGGGAGTTGCGGATACGCAGTATTTT
j_gene: TRBJ2-2; d_gene: TRBD2; v_gene: TRBV30; abundance: -; CDR3aa: CASTPPHLAGYTGELFF; CDR3nt: TGTGCCTCCACCCCTCCCCACCTAGCGGGATACACCGGGGAGCTGTTTTTT
j_gene: TRBJ2-5; d_gene: -; v_gene: TRBV2; abundance: -; CDR3aa: CASSEIAGSETQYF; CDR3nt: TGTGCCAGCAGTGAAATTGCAGGGAGCGAGACCCAGTACTTC
j_gene: TRBJ1-3; d_gene: -; v_gene: TRBV5-1; abundance: -; CDR3aa: CASSMRGTRSGNTIYF; CDR3nt: TGCGCCAGCAGCATGAGGGGAACCCGCTCTGGAAACACCATATATTTT
j_gene: TRBJ2-5; d_gene: -; v_gene: TRBV7-9; abundance: many; CDR3aa: CASSLNGYQETQYF; CDR3nt: TGTGCCAGCAGCTTGAACGGGTACCAAGAGACCCAGTACTTC
j_gene: TRBJ2-7; d_gene: -; v_gene: TRBV2; abundance: -; CDR3aa: CASRPTRYEQYF; CDR3nt: TGTGCCAGCAGACCGACACGTTACGAGCAGTACTTC
j_gene: TRBJ1-4; d_gene: -; v_gene: TRBV25-1; abundance: -; CDR3aa: CASSESLGGEKLFF; CDR3nt: TGTGCCAGCAGTGAATCTTTGGGTGGCGAAAAACTGTTTTTT
j_gene: TRBJ1-2; d_gene: -; v_gene: TRBV27; abundance: few; CDR3aa: CASLLRQKGLWALRYTF; CDR3nt: TGTGCCAGCCTCCTCCGACAGAAAGGGCTGTGGGCTCTACGCTACACCTTC
j_gene: TRBJ2-3; d_gene: TRBD2; v_gene: TRBV19; abundance: -; CDR3aa: CASRAGTSGTNTQYF; CDR3nt: TGTGCCAGTCGAGCCGGGACTAGCGGGACAAATACGCAGTATTTT
j_gene: TRBJ2-7; d_gene: -; v_gene: TRBV28; abundance: -; CDR3aa: CASSPSGQGGSYEQYF; CDR3nt: TGTGCCAGCAGTCCTTCCGGGCAGGGGGGCTCCTACGAGCAGTACTTC
j_gene: TRBJ2-7; d_gene: TRBD2; v_gene: TRBV28; abundance: few; CDR3aa: CASSEVGGRYEQYF; CDR3nt: TGTGCCAGCAGTGAGGTTGGCGGGAGGTACGAGCAGTACTTC
j_gene: TRBJ1-2; d_gene: -; v_gene: TRBV29-1; abundance: -; CDR3aa: CSVEDGRSRVYGYTF; CDR3nt: TGCAGCGTTGAAGATGGCAGGTCGCGGGTCTATGGCTACACCTTC
j_gene: TRBJ1-1; d_gene: TRBD1; v_gene: TRBV5-1; abundance: -; CDR3aa: CASSFTTGVGTEAFF; CDR3nt: TGCGCCAGCAGCTTTACCACAGGGGTGGGGACTGAAGCTTTCTTT
j_gene: TRBJ2-1; d_gene: -; v_gene: TRBV18; abundance: -; CDR3aa: CASSGGLYNEQFF; CDR3nt: TGTGCCAGCTCAGGGGGCCTGTACAATGAGCAGTTCTTC
j_gene: TRBJ2-1; d_gene: -; v_gene: TRBV19; abundance: many; CDR3aa: CASSIVLAAYNEQFF; CDR3nt: TGTGCCAGTAGTATAGTTCTAGCAGCTTACAATGAGCAGTTCTTC
j_gene: TRBJ2-7; d_gene: TRBD1; v_gene: TRBV15; abundance: -; CDR3aa: CATSRDSRTGSYEQYF; CDR3nt: TGTGCCACCAGCCGCGACTCGCGGACAGGATCCTACGAGCAGTACTTC
j_gene: TRBJ1-2; d_gene: TRBD1; v_gene: TRBV2; abundance: -; CDR3aa: CASERTGGEYGYTF; CDR3nt: TGTGCCAGCGAAAGGACAGGGGGTGAATATGGCTACACCTTC
j_gene: TRBJ2-7; d_gene: TRBD1; v_gene: TRBV5-1; abundance: -; CDR3aa: CASYRDRGDEQYF; CDR3nt: TGCGCCAGCTATCGGGACAGGGGGGACGAGCAGTACTTC
j_gene: TRBJ2-4; d_gene: TRBD2; v_gene: TRBV2; abundance: many; CDR3aa: CASSPPRLAEAKNIQYF; CDR3nt: TGTGCCAGCAGCCCCCCGAGACTAGCAGAAGCCAAAAACATTCAGTACTTC
j_gene: TRBJ2-7; d_gene: -; v_gene: TRBV10-2; abundance: -; CDR3aa: CASSDGHEQYF; CDR3nt: TGCGCCAGCAGTGACGGCCACGAGCAGTACTTC
j_gene: TRBJ2-1; d_gene: TRBD2; v_gene: TRBV18; abundance: -; CDR3aa: CASSPPSGSWNEQFF; CDR3nt: TGTGCCAGCTCACCACCAAGCGGGAGTTGGAATGAGCAGTTCTTC
j_gene: TRBJ2-2; d_gene: TRBD2; v_gene: TRBV2; abundance: once; CDR3aa: CASRGTSSNTGELFF; CDR3nt: TGTGCCAGCAGGGGGACTAGCTCGAACACCGGGGAGCTGTTTTTT
j_gene: TRBJ2-7; d_gene: -; v_gene: TRBV4-1; abundance: -; CDR3aa: CASSRGQGLVYEQYF; CDR3nt: TGCGCCAGCAGCCGTGGGCAGGGTTTGGTTTACGAGCAGTACTTC
j_gene: TRBJ2-5; d_gene: TRBD2; v_gene: TRBV18; abundance: -; CDR3aa: CASSLLAGGDETQYF; CDR3nt: TGTGCCAGCTCACTACTAGCGGGAGGGGATGAGACCCAGTACTTC
j_gene: TRBJ1-3; d_gene: -; v_gene: TRBV4-1; abundance: -; CDR3aa: CASSQDKGGKPGNTIYF; CDR3nt: TGCGCCAGCAGCCAAGATAAAGGGGGTAAACCTGGAAACACCATATATTTT
j_gene: TRBJ1-1; d_gene: -; v_gene: TRBV7-2; abundance: -; CDR3aa: CASSAGRINTEAFF; CDR3nt: TGTGCCAGCAGCGCGGGACGGATTAACACTGAAGCTTTCTTT
j_gene: TRBJ2-1; d_gene: -; v_gene: TRBV5-1; abundance: -; CDR3aa: CASTWGRVSYNEQFF; CDR3nt: TGCGCCAGCACCTGGGGGCGGGTCTCCTACAATGAGCAGTTCTTC
j_gene: TRBJ2-3; d_gene: TRBD1; v_gene: TRBV10-3; abundance: -; CDR3aa: CAISEGTGPDTQYF; CDR3nt: TGTGCCATCAGTGAAGGGACAGGGCCAGATACGCAGTATTTT
j_gene: TRBJ2-7; d_gene: -; v_gene: TRBV28; abundance: -; CDR3aa: CSTRGRKYEQYF; CDR3nt: TGTTCCACCCGGGGGCGGAAATACGAGCAGTACTTC
j_gene: TRBJ2-7; d_gene: TRBD1; v_gene: TRBV11-1; abundance: -; CDR3aa: CASTPGTGGFYEQYF; CDR3nt: TGTGCCAGCACCCCCGGGACAGGGGGTTTTTACGAGCAGTACTTC
j_gene: TRBJ2-2; d_gene: TRBD1; v_gene: TRBV15; abundance: -; CDR3aa: CATSRGQGTGELFF; CDR3nt: TGTGCCACCAGCAGAGGACAGGGCACCGGGGAGCTGTTTTTT
j_gene: TRBJ1-1; d_gene: TRBD1; v_gene: TRBV27; abundance: -; CDR3aa: CASSTGQGWNTEAFF; CDR3nt: TGTGCCAGCAGTACAGGACAGGGTTGGAACACTGAAGCTTTCTTT
j_gene: TRBJ2-1; d_gene: -; v_gene: TRBV7-9; abundance: -; CDR3aa: CASSLRSAGPLNEQFF; CDR3nt: TGTGCCAGCAGCTTGAGGTCGGCGGGTCCACTCAATGAGCAGTTCTTC